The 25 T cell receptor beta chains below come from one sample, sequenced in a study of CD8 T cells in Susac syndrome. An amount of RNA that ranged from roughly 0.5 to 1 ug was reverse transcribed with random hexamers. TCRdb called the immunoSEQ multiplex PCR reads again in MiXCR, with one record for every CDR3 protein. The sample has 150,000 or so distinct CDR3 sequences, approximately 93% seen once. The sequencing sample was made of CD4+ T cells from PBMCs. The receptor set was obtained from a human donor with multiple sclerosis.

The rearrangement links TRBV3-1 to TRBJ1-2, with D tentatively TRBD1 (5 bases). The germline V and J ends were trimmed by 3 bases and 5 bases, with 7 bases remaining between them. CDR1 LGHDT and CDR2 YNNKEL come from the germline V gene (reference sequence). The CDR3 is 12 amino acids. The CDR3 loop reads CASSQAGYGYTF. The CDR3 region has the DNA TGTGCCAGCAGCCAGGCAGGGTATGGCTACACCTTC.

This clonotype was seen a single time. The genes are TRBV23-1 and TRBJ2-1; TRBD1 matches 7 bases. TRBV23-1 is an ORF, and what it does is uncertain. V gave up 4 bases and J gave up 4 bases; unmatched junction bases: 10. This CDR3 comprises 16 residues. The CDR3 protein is CASSRPGGDMYNEQFF. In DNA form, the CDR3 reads TGCGCCAGCAGTCGGCCAGGGGGTGATATGTACAATGAGCAGTTCTTC.

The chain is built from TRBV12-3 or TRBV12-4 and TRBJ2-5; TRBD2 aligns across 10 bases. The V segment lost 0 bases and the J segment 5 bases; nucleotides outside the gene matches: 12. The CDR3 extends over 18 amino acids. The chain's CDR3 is CASSLALPAGGPDETQYF. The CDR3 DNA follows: TGTGCCAGCAGTTTAGCGCTGCCAGCGGGAGGGCCGGATGAGACCCAGTACTTC.

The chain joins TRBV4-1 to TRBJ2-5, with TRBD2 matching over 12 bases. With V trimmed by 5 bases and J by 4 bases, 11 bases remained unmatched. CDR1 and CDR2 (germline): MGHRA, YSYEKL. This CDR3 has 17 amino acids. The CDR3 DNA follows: TGCGCCAGCAGCTTCGGGCTAGCGGGAGGGCCGGGAGAGACCCAGTACTTC. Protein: CASSFGLAGGPGETQYF.

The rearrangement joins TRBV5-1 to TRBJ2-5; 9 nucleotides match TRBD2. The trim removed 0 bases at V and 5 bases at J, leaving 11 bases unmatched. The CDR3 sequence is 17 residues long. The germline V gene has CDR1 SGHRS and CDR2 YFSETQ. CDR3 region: CASSLGGRSGSGETQYF. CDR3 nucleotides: TGCGCCAGCAGCTTGGGGGGACGTAGCGGGAGCGGGGAGACCCAGTACTTC.

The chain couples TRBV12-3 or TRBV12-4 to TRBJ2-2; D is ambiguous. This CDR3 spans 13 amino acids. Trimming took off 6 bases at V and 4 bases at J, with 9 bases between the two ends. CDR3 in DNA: TGTGCCAGCAGCCCCGACGCCACCGGGGAGCTGTTTTTT. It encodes CASSPDATGELFF.

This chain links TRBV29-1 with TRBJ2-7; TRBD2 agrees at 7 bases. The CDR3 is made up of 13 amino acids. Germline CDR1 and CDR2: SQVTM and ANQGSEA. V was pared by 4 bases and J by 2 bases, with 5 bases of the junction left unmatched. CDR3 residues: CSVGTRFAYEQYF. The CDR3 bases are TGCAGCGTTGGGACTAGATTTGCCTACGAGCAGTACTTC.

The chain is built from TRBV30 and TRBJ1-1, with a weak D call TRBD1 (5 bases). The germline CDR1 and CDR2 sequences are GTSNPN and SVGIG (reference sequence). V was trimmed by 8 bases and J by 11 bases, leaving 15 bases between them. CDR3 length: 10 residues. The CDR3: CALDSRGAFF. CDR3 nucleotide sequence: TGTGCCCTAGATAGCCGGGGGGCTTTCTTT. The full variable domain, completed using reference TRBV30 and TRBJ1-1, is SQTIHQWPATLVQPVGSPLSLECTVEGTSNPNLYWYRQAAGRGLQLLFYSVGIGQISSEVPQNLSASRPQDRQFILSSKKLLLSDSGFYLCALDSRGAFFGQGTRLTVV.

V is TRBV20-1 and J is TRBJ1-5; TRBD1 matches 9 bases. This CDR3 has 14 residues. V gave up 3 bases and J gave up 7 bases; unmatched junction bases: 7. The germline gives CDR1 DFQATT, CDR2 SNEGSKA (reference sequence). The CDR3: CSASRDRARQPQHF. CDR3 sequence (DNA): TGCAGTGCTAGCCGGGACAGGGCGAGGCAGCCCCAGCATTTT.

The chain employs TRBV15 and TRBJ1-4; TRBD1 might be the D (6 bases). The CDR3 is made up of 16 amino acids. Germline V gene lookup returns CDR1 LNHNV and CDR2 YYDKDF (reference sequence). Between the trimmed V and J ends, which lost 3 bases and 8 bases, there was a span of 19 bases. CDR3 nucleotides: TGTGCCACCAGCAGTATCCGGACCGGAGGGGGAGAAAAACTGTTTTTT. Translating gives CATSSIRTGGGEKLFF.

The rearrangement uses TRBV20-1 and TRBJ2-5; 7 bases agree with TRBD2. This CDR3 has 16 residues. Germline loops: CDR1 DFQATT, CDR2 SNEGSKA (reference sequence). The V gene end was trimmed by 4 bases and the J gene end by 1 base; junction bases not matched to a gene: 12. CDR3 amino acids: CSAMGPPSGAQETQYF. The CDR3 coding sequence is TGCAGTGCTATGGGCCCGCCTAGCGGAGCCCAAGAGACCCAGTACTTC.

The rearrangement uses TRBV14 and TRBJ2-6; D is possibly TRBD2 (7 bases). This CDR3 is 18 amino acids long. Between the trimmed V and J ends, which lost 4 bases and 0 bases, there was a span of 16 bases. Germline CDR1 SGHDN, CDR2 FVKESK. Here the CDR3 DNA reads TGTGCCAGCAGCCCGCCGGGGGGCCCGAACTCTGGGGCCAACGTCCTGACTTTC. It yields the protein CASSPPGGPNSGANVLTF.

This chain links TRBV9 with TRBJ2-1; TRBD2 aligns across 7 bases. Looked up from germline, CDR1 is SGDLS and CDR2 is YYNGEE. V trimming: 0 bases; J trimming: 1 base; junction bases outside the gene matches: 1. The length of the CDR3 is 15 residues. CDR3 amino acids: CASSVGGGSYNEQFF. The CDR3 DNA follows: TGTGCCAGCAGCGTAGGGGGAGGGTCCTACAATGAGCAGTTCTTC. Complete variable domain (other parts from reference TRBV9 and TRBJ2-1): DSGVTQTPKHLITATGQRVTLRCSPRSGDLSVYWYQQSLDQGLQFLIQYYNGEERAKGNILERFSAQQFPDLHSELNLSSLELGDSALYFCASSVGGGSYNEQFFGPGTRLTVL.

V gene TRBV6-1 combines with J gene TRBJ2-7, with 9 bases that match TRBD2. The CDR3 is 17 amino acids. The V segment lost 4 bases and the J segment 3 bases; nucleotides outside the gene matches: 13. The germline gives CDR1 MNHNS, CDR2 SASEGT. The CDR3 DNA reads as TGTGCCAGCAGTGTTCTAGCGGGACTCTCTGGGGGCTACGAGCAGTACTTC. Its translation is CASSVLAGLSGGYEQYF.

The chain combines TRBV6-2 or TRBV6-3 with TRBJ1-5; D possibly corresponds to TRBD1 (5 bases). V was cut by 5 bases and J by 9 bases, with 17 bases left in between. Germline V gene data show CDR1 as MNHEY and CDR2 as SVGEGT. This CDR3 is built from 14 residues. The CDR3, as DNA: TGTGCCAGCAGTCAGTACAGGAGCGAAAGGCCCCAGCATTTT. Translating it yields CASSQYRSERPQHF.

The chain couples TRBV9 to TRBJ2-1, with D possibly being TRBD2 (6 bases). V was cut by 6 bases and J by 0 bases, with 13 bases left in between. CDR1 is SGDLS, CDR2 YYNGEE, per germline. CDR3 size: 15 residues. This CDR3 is CASTSGYASYNEQFF. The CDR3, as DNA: TGTGCCAGCACCAGCGGGTATGCCTCCTACAATGAGCAGTTCTTC.

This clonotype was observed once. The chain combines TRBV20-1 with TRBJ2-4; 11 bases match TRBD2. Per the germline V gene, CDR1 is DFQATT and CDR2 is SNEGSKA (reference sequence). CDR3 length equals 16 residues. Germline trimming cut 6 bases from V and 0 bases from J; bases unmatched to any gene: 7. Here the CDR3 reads CSASLGLAVAKNIQYF. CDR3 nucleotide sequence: TGCAGTGCGTCCTTGGGACTAGCGGTAGCCAAAAACATTCAGTACTTC.

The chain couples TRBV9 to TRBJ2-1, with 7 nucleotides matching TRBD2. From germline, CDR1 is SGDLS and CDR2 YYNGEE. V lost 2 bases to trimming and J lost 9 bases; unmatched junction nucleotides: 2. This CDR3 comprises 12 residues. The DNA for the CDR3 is TGTGCCAGCAGCGTCGGGGGGTCTGAGCAGTTCTTC. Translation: CASSVGGSEQFF.

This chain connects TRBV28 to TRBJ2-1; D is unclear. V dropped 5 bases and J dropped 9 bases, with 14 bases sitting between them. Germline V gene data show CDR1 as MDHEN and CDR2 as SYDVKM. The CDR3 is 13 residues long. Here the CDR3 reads CASSLDVVAEQFF. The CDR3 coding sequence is TGTGCCAGCAGTCTCGACGTAGTGGCTGAGCAGTTCTTC.

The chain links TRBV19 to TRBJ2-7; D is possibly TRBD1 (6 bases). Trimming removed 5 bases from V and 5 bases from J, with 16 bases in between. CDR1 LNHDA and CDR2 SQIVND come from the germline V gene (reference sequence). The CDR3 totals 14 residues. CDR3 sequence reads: CASSDRRLLHEQYF. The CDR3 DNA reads TGTGCCAGTAGTGACAGGCGGCTCCTCCACGAGCAGTACTTC. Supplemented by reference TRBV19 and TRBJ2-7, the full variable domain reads DGGITQSPKYLFRKEGQNVTLSCEQNLNHDAMYWYRQDPGQGLRLIYYSQIVNDFQKGDIAEGYSVSREKKESFPLTVTSAQKNPTAFYLCASSDRRLLHEQYFGPGTRLTVT.

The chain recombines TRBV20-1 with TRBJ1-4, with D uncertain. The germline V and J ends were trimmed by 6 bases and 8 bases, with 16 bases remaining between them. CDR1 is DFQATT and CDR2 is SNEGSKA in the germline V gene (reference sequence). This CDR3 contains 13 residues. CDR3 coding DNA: TGCAGTGCCGCGGGAAGTGGGGAGGAAAAACTGTTTTTT. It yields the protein CSAAGSGEEKLFF.

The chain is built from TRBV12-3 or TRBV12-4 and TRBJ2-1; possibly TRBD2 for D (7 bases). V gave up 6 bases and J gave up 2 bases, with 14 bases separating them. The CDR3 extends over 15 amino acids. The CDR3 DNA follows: TGTGCCAGCAGCACCCTAGGGGGGGCCTACAATGAGCAGTTCTTC. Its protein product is CASSTLGGAYNEQFF.

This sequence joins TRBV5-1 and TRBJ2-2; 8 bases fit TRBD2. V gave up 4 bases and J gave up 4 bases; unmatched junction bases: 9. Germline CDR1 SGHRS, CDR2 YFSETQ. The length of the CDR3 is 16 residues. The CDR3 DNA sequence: TGCGCCAGCAGCCCGGGGGGGGGCGCGAGCACCGGGGAGCTGTTTTTT. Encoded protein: CASSPGGGASTGELFF. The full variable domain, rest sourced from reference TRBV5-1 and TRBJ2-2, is KAGVTQTPRYLIKTRGQQVTLSCSPISGHRSVSWYQQTPGQGLQFLFEYFSETQRNKGNFPGRFSGRQFSNSRSEMNVSTLELGDSALYLCASSPGGGASTGELFFGEGSRLTVL.

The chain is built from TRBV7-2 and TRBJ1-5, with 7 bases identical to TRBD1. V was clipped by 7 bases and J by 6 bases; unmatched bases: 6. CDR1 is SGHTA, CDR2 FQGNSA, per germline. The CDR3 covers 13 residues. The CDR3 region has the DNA TGTGCCAGCACCCTGACAGGGATTCAGCCCCAGCATTTT. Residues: CASTLTGIQPQHF.

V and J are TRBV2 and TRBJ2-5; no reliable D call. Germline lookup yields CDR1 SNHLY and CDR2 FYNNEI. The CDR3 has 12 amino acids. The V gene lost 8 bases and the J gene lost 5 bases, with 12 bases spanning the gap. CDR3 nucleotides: TGTGCCAGCCTCAGGCAGTCGGAGACCCAGTACTTC. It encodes CASLRQSETQYF.